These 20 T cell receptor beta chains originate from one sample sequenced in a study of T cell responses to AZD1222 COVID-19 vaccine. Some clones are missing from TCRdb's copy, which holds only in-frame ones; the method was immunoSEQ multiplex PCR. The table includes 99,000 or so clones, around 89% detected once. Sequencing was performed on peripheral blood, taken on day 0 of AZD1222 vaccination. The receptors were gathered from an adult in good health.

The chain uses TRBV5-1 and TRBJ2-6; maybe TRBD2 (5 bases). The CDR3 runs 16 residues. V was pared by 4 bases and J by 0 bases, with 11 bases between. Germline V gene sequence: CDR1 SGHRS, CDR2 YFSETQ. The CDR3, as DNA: TGCGCCAGCAGCGTAACGGGGTCCTCTGGGGCCAACGTCCTGACTTTC. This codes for CASSVTGSSGANVLTF.

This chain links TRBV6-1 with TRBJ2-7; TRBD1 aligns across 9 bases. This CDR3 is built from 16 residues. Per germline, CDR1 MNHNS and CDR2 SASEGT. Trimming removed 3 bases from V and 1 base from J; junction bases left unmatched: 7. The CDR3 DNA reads TGTGCCAGCAGTGAGGGCGCCGGGACAGGGTCCTACGAGCAGTACTTC. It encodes CASSEGAGTGSYEQYF.

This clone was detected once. The chain's CDR3 is CASSLPVRGLNNEQFF. The CDR3 DNA reads as TGTGCCAGCAGCTTGCCGGTTAGGGGCTTGAACAATGAGCAGTTCTTC. The chain combines TRBV11-2 with TRBJ2-1; maybe TRBD1 (5 bases). V lost 3 bases and J lost 5, with 17 bases in between. CDR3 length: 16 residues. Germline CDR1 reads SGHAT; CDR2 reads FQNNGV.

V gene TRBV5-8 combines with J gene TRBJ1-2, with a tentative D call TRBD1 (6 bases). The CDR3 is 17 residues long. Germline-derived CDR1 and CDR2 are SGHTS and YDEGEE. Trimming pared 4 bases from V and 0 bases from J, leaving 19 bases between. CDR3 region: CASSRTHNREANYGYTF. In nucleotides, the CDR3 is TGTGCCAGCAGCCGGACTCATAACAGGGAAGCTAACTATGGCTACACCTTC.

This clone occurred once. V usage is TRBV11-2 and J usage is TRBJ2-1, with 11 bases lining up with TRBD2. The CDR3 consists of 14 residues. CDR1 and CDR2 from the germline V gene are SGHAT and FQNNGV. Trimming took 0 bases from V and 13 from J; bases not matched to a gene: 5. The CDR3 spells CASSLEASGRLQFF. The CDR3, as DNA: TGTGCCAGCAGCTTAGAGGCTAGCGGGAGGTTACAGTTCTTC.

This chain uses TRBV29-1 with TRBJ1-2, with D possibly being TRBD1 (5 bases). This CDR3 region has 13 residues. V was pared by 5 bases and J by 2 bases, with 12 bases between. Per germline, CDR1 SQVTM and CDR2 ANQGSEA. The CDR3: CSVTRGDNYGYTF. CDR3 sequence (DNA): TGCAGCGTTACAAGAGGGGACAACTATGGCTACACCTTC.

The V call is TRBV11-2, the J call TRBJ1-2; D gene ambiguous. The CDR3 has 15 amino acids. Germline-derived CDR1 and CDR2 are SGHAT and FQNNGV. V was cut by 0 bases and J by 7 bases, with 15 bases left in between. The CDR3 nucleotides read TGTGCCAGCAGCTTAGATCCCAGCGGGGTGGGTGGCTACACCTTC. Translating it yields CASSLDPSGVGGYTF.

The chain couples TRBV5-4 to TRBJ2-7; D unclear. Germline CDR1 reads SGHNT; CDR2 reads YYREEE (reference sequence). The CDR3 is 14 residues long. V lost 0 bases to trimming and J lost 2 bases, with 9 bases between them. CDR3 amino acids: CASSLVPGAYEQYF. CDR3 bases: TGTGCCAGCAGCTTGGTGCCAGGTGCCTACGAGCAGTACTTC.

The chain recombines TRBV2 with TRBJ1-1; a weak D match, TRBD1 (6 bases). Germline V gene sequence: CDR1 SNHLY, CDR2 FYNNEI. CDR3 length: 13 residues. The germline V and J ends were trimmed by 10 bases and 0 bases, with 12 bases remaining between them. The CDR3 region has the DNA TGTGCCACTACGACAGGAATGAACACTGAAGCTTTCTTT. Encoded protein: CATTTGMNTEAFF.

This CDR3 reads CASSLSQGTEAFF. CDR3 in DNA: TGTGCCAGCAGCCTCTCACAGGGGACTGAAGCTTTCTTT. The chain has TRBV7-2 and TRBJ1-1; 7 bases fit TRBD1. CDR3 length equals 13 residues. The V gene's germline CDR1 is SGHTA and CDR2 FQGNSA. J gave up 5 bases and V 5 bases, and 5 bases lay outside the gene matches.

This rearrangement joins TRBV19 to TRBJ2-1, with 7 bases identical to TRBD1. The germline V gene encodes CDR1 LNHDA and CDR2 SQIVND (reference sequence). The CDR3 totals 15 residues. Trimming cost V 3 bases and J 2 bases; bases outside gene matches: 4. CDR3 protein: CASSMRGQAYNEQFF. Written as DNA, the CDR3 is TGTGCCAGTAGTATGAGGGGGCAGGCCTACAATGAGCAGTTCTTC.

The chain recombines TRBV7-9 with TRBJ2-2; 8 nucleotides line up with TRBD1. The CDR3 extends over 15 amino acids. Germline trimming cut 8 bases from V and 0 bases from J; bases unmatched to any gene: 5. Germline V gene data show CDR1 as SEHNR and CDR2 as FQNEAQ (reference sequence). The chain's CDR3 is CASRKTGANTGELFF. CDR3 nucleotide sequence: TGTGCCAGCCGGAAGACAGGGGCGAACACCGGGGAGCTGTTTTTT.

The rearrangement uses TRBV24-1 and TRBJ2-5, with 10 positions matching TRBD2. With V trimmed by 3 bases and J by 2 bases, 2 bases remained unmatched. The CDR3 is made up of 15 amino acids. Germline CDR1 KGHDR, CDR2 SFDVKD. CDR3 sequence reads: CATSDPLAGQETQYF. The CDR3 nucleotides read TGTGCCACCAGTGATCCACTAGCGGGGCAAGAGACCCAGTACTTC.

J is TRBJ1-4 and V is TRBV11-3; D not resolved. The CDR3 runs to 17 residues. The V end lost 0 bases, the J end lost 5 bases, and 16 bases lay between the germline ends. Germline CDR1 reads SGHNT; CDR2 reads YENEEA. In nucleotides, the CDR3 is TGTGCCAGCAGCTTAGAATCAACTTTTGGAAGGAATGAAAAACTGTTTTTT. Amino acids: CASSLESTFGRNEKLFF.

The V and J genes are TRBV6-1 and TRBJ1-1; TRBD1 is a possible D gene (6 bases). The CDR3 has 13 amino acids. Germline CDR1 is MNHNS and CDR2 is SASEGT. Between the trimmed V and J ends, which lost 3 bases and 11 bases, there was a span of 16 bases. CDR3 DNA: TGTGCCAGCAGTGACAGGTTCAGGGGTGCGGCTTTCTTT. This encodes CASSDRFRGAAFF.

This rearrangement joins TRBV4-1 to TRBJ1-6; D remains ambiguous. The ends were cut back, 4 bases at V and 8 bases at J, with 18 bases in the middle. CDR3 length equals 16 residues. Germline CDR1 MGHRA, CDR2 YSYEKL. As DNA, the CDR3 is TGCGCCAGCAGCCCCTACGGCATAGGGAGGGATTCACCCCTCCACTTT. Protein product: CASSPYGIGRDSPLHF.

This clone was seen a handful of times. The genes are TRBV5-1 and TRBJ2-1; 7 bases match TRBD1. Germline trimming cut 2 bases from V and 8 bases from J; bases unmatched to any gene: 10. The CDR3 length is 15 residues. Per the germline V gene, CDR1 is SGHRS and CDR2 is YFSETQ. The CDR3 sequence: CASSLALTGKDEQFF. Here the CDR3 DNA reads TGCGCCAGCAGCTTAGCCTTGACAGGGAAGGATGAGCAGTTCTTC.

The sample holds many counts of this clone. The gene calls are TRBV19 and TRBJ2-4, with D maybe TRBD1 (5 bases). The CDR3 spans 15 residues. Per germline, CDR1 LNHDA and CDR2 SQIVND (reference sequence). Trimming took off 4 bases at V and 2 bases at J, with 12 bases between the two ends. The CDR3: CASSTTRDPKNIQYF. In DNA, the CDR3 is TGTGCCAGTAGTACAACCAGGGATCCCAAAAACATTCAGTACTTC. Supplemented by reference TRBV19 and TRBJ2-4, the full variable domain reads DGGITQSPKYLFRKEGQNVTLSCEQNLNHDAMYWYRQDPGQGLRLIYYSQIVNDFQKGDIAEGYSVSREKKESFPLTVTSAQKNPTAFYLCASSTTRDPKNIQYFGAGTRLSVL.

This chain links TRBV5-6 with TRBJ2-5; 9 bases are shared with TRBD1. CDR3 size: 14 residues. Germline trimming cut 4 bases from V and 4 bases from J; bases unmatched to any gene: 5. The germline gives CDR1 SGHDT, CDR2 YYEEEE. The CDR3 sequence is CASSADRGGETQYF. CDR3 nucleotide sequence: TGTGCCAGCAGCGCGGACAGGGGAGGAGAGACCCAGTACTTC.

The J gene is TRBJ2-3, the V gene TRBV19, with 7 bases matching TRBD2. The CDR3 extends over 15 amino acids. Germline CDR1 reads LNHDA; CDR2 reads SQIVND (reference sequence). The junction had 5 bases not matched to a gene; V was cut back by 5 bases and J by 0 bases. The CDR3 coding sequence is TGTGCCAGTAGTCTTTTAGCGGGTAGCACAGATACGCAGTATTTT. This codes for CASSLLAGSTDTQYF.